Below are 4 T cell receptor beta chains sequenced from a single sample in a study of regulatory T cells in long-lasting Graves disease. Indicated time point: persistent/refractory GD, antithyroid drugs over 5 years with positive TRAb. RNA extracted from PBMCs served as the sequencing template. To make TCR beta libraries, researchers used iRepertoire HTBI primers and Arm-PCR of CDR3 regions. TCRdb reprocessed the multiplex PCR reads with MiXCR, giving one entry per CDR3 protein. The sample has a few hundred thousand distinct CDR3 sequences; around 20% are singletons. The sequences come from peripheral blood mononuclear cells (PBMCs), collected when the disease was refractory, from a patient treated with antithyroid drugs. The receptors come from a female donor with Graves disease.

This clonotype was detected ten times or more. V is TRBV28 and J is TRBJ1-5; D possibly corresponds to TRBD1 (5 bases). The CDR3 totals 15 residues. V lost 5 bases, J lost 2 bases, and 13 bases lay in between. Per the germline V gene, CDR1 is MDHEN and CDR2 is SYDVKM. CDR3 loop: CASSPGGVGNQPQHF. CDR3 in DNA: TGTGCCAGCAGTCCCGGGGGGGTGGGCAATCAGCCCCAGCATTTT. Drawing the rest from reference TRBV28 and TRBJ1-5, the complete variable domain is DVKVTQSSRYLVKRTGEKVFLECVQDMDHENMFWYRQDPGLGLRLIYFSYDVKMKEKGDIPEGYSVSREKKERFSLILESASTNQTSMYLCASSPGGVGNQPQHFGDGTRLSIL.

The chain links TRBV7-3 to TRBJ2-2; the match to TRBD2 covers 8 bases. With 5 bases clipped from V and 4 bases from J, the junction kept 9 bases outside the gene matches. Germline V gives CDR1 SGHTA, CDR2 FQGTGA. This CDR3 region has 16 residues. CDR3 sequence reads: CASSPQREWSTGELFF. The CDR3 coding sequence is TGTGCCAGCAGCCCCCAGCGGGAGTGGAGCACCGGGGAGCTGTTTTTT.

The CDR3 nucleotides are TGCAGTGCTAGAGGGCAGGGCAGTAGGGAGACCCAGTACTTC. Protein sequence: CSARGQGSRETQYF. V is TRBV20-1 and J is TRBJ2-5; tentative D call: TRBD1 (5 bases). With 1 base removed from V and 5 bases from J, the gap between germline ends came to 14 bases. Germline CDR1 is DFQATT and CDR2 is SNEGSKA (reference sequence). The CDR3 totals 14 residues.

In this sample, this clonotype turned up a few times. V gene TRBV3-1 combines with J gene TRBJ1-2; 7 bases fit TRBD1. V lost 0 bases to trimming and J lost 8 bases; unmatched junction nucleotides: 9. Germline-derived CDR1 and CDR2 are LGHDT and YNNKEL (reference sequence). The CDR3 extends over 15 amino acids. DNA for the CDR3: TGTGCCAGCAGCCAAGATCTTGCACAGGGGCGCGGCTACACCTTC. Protein: CASSQDLAQGRGYTF. Filled out from reference TRBV3-1 and TRBJ1-2, the complete variable domain reads DTAVSQTPKYLVTQMGNDKSIKCEQNLGHDTMYWYKQDSKKFLKIMFSYNNKELIINETVPNRFSPKSPDKAHLNLHINSLELGDSAVYFCASSQDLAQGRGYTFGSGTRLTVV.